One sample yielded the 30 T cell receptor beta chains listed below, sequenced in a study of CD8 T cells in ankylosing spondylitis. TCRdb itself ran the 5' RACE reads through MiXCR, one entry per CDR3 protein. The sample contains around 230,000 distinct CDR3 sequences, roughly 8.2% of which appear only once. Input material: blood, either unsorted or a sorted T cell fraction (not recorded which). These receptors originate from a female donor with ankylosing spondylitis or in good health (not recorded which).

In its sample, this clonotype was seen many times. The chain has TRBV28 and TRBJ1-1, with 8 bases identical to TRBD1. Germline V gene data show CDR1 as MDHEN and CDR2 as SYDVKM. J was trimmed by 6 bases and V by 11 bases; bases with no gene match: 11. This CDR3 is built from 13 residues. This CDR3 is CAVERPGQAEAFF. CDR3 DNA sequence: TGTGCCGTCGAACGACCGGGACAGGCTGAAGCTTTCTTT.

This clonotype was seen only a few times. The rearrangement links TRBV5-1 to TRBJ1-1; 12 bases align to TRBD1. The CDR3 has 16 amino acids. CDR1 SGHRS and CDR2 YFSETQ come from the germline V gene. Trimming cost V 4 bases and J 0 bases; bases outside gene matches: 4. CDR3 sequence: CASSPGQGAMNTEAFF. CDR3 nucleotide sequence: TGCGCCAGCAGCCCGGGACAGGGGGCGATGAACACTGAAGCTTTCTTT.

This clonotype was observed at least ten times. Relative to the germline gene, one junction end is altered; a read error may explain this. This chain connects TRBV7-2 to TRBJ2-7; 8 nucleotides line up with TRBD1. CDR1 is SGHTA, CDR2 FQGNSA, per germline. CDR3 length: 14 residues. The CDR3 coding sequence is TGTGCCAGCAACTTAGCAGGGGGCGCGTACGAGCAGTACTTC. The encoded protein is CASNLAGGAYEQYF.

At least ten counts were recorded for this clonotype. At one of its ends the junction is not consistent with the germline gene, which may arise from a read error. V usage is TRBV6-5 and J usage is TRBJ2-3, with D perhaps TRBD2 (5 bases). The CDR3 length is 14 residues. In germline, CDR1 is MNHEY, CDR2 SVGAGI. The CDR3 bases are TGTGCCAGCAGTCACTCAGCGGAAACAGATACGCAGTATTTT. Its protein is CASSHSAETDTQYF.

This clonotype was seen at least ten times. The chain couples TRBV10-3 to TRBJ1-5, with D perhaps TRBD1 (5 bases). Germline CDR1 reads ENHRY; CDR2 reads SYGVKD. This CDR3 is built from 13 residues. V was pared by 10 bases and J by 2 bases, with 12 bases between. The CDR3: CASRSRGNQPQHF. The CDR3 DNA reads TGTGCCAGCCGGAGCAGGGGCAATCAGCCCCAGCATTTT.

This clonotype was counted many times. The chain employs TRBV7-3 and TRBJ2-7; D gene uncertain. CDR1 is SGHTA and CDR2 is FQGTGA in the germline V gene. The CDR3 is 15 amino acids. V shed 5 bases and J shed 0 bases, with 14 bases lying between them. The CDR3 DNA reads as TGTGCCAGCAGCCTCTCCGTTGGAACCTCCTACGAGCAGTACTTC. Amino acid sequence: CASSLSVGTSYEQYF.

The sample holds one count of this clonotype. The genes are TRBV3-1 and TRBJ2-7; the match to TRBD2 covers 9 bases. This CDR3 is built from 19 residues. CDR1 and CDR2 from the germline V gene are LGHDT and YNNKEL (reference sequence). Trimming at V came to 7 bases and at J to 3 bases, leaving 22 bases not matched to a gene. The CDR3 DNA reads TGTGCCAGCACCAAGGATCCCCGCGGGAGGGCCTCCTCCTACTACGAGCAGTACTTC. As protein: CASTKDPRGRASSYYEQYF.

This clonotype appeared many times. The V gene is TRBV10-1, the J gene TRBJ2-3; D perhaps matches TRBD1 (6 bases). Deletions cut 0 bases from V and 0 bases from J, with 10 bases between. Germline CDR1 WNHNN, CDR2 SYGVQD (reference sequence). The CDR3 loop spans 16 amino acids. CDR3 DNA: TGCGCCAGCAGTGAGTCGTGGACAGTTAGCACAGATACGCAGTATTTT. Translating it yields CASSESWTVSTDTQYF.

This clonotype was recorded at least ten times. This chain's CDR3 is CASRRASTDTQYF. The CDR3 DNA is TGTGCCAGCAGAAGGGCTAGCACAGATACGCAGTATTTT. The rearrangement joins TRBV12-3 or TRBV12-4 to TRBJ2-3; D call uncertain. Trimming cost V 6 bases and J 0 bases, with 7 bases left between them. CDR3 length: 13 amino acids.

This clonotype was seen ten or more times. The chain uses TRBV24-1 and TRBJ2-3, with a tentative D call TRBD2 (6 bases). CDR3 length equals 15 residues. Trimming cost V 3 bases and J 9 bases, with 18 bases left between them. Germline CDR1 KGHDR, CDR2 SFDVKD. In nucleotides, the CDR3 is TGTGCCACCAGTGATCCCACGACTAGTGGTGGAACGCAGTATTTT. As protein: CATSDPTTSGGTQYF.

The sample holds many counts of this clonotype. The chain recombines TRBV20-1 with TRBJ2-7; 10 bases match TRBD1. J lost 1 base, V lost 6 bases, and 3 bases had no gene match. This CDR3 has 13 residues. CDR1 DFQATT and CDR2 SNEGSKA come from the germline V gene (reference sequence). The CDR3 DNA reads TGCAGTGCGCCGGACAGGGGGTCCTACGAGCAGTACTTC. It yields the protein CSAPDRGSYEQYF.

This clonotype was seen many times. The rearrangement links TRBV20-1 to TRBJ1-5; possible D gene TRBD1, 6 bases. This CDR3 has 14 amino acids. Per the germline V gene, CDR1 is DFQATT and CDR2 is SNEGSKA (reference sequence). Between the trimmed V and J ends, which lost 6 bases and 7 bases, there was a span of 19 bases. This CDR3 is CSAPPGTKEQPQHF. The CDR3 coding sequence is TGCAGTGCGCCTCCCGGGACAAAAGAACAGCCCCAGCATTTT.

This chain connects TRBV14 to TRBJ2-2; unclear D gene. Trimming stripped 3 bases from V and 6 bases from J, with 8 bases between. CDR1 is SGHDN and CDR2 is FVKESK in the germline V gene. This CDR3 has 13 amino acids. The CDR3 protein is CASSQGVPGELFF. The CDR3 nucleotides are TGTGCCAGCAGCCAGGGCGTTCCCGGGGAGCTGTTTTTT.

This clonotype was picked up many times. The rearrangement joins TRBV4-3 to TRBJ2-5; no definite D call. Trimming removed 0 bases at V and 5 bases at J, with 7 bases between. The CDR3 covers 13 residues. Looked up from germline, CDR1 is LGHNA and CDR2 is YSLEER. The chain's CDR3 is CASSQEFAETQYF. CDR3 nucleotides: TGCGCCAGCAGCCAAGAGTTCGCGGAGACCCAGTACTTC.

This CDR3 is CASSWGSGELFF. The CDR3 coding sequence is TGTGCCAGCAGTTGGGGGAGCGGGGAGCTGTTTTTT. The chain employs TRBV27 and TRBJ2-2, with D perhaps being TRBD1 or TRBD2 (5 bases each). Between the trimmed V and J ends, which lost 4 bases and 7 bases, there was a span of 7 bases. The CDR3 length is 12 residues. Per the germline V gene, CDR1 is MNHEY and CDR2 is SMNVEV (reference sequence).

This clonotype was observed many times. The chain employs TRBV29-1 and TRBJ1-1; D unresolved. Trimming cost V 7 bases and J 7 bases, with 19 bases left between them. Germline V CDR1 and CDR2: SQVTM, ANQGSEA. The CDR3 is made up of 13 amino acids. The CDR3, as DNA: TGCAGCGCCTCCCTAGGAGGATTTGATGAAGCTTTCTTT. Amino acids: CSASLGGFDEAFF.

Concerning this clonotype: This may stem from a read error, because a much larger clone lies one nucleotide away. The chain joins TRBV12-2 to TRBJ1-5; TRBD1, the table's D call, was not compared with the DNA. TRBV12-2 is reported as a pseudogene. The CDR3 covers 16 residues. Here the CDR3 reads CASREVRDRANQSQHF. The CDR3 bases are TGTGCAAGTCGCGAAGTCCGGGACAGGGCGAATCAGTCCCAGCATTTT.

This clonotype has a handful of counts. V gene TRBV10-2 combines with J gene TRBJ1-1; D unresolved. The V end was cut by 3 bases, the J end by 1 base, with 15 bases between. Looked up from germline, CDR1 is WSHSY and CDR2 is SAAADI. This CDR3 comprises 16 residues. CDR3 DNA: TGCGCCAGCAGTGACCCGGGCCTGAAAGGGAACACTGAAGCTTTCTTT. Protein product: CASSDPGLKGNTEAFF.

The DNA for the CDR3 is TGCGCCAGCAGCCAAGCCAGAGGGAGGGGAGCCGGGGAGCTGTTTTTT. Residues: CASSQARGRGAGELFF. J is TRBJ2-2 and V is TRBV4-3; 7 positions agree with TRBD2. Germline V gene data show CDR1 as LGHNA and CDR2 as YSLEER. The CDR3 spans 16 residues. J was trimmed by 6 bases and V by 1 base; bases with no gene match: 8.

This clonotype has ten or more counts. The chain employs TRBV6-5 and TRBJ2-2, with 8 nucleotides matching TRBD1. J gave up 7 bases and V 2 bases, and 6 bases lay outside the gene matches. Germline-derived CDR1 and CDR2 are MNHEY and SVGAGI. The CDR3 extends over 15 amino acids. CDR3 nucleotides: TGTGCCAGCAGTTACAGGGGCAGGGGGCACGGGGAGCTGTTTTTT. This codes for CASSYRGRGHGELFF.

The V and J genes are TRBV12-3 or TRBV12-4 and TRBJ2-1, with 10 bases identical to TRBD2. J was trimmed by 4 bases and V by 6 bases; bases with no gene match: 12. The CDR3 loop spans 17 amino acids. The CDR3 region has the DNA TGTGCCAGCAGCCTAACTAGCGGGGCCCACTCGTACAATGAGCAGTTCTTC. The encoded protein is CASSLTSGAHSYNEQFF.

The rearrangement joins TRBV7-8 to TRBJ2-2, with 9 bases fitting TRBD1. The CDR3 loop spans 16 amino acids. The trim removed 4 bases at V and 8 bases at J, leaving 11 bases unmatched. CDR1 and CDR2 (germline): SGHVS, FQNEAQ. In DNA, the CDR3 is TGTGCCAGCAGCTCTACCGGGACAGGGTACGGAGGGGAGCTGTTTTTT. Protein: CASSSTGTGYGGELFF.

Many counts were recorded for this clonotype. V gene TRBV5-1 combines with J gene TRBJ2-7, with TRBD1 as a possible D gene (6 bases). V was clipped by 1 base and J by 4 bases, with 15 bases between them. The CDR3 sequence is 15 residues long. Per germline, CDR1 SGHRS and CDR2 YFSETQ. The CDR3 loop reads CASSLSGAAPYEQYF. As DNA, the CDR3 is TGCGCCAGCAGCTTGTCAGGGGCTGCCCCGTACGAGCAGTACTTC. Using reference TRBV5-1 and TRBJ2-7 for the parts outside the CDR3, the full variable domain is KAGVTQTPRYLIKTRGQQVTLSCSPISGHRSVSWYQQTPGQGLQFLFEYFSETQRNKGNFPGRFSGRQFSNSRSEMNVSTLELGDSALYLCASSLSGAAPYEQYFGPGTRLTVT.

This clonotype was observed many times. Written as DNA, the CDR3 is TGCAGTGCTCCCGGGACTAGCGGGAGCCCCGAGCAGTACTTC. This translates into CSAPGTSGSPEQYF. V is TRBV20-1 and J is TRBJ2-7, with 14 bases identical to TRBD2. With V trimmed by 5 bases and J by 6 bases, 6 bases remained unmatched. Germline V lookup: CDR1 DFQATT, CDR2 SNEGSKA (reference sequence). CDR3 length equals 14 residues.

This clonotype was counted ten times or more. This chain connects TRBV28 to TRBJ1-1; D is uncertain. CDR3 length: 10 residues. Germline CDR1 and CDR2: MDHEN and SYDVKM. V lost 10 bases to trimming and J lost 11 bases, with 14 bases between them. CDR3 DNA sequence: TGTGCCACCCTAGAGGGTAGGGCTTTCTTT. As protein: CATLEGRAFF.

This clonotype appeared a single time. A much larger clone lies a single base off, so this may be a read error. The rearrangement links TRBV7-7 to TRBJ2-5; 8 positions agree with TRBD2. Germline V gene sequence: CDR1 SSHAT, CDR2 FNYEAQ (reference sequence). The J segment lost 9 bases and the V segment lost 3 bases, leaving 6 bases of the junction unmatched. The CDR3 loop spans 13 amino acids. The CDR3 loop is CASSFDFSGAQYF. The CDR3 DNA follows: TGTGCCAGCAGCTTCGATTTTAGCGGGGCCCAGTACTTC.

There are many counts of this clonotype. CDR3 sequence (DNA): TGCGCCAGCAGCCAAGGGGGAGTGGATGGCTACACCTTC. Its protein is CASSQGGVDGYTF. V usage is TRBV4-1 and J usage is TRBJ1-2, with no clear D. CDR1 and CDR2 (germline): MGHRA, YSYEKL. CDR3 size: 13 residues. The V gene lost 1 base and the J gene lost 6 bases, with 9 bases spanning the gap.

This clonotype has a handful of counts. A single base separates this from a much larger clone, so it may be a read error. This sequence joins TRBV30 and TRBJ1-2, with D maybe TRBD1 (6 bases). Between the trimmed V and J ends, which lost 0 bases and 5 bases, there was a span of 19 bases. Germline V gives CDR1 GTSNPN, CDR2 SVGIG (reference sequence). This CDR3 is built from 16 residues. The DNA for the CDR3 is TGTGCCTGGAGTGTAAAACCCAGGGGCTTTCTTTATGGCTACACCTTC. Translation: CAWSVKPRGFLYGYTF.

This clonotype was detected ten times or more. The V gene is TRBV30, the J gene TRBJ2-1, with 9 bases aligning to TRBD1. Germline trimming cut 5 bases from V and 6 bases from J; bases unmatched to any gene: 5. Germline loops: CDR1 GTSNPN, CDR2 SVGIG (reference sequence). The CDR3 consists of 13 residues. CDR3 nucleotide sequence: TGTGCCTGGGGACAGGGGTCTCCCAATGAGCAGTTCTTC. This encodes CAWGQGSPNEQFF.

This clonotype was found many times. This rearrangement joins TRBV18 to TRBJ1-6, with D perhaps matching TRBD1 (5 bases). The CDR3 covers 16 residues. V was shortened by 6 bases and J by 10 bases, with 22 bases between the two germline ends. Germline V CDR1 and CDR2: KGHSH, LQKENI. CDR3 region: CASSPRMRSGASPLHF. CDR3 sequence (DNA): TGTGCCAGCTCGCCCCGCATGAGGTCCGGGGCGTCACCCCTCCACTTT. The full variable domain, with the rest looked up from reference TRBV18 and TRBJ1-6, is NAGVMQNPRHLVRRRGQEARLRCSPMKGHSHVYWYRQLPEEGLKFMVYLQKENIIDESGMPKERFSAEFPKEGPSILRIQQVVRGDSAAYFCASSPRMRSGASPLHFGNGTRLTVT.